This T cell receptor beta chain was recorded in a study of cytomegalovirus exposure and HLA in healthy donors. Looking at the study overall: The platform used for the roughly 120 validation repertoires matched that of the 500 to 850 first-cohort repertoires, a later analysis reported.

The donors were part of the validation cohort, which consisted of roughly 120 subjects and was separate from the first cohort of around 620 subjects. This clone was seen a few times. What it binds is not known. Method: immunoSEQ multiplex PCR; TCRdb's copy keeps in-frame clones and lacks some. The sample includes 250,000 to 400,000 clones, approximately 91% seen only once; the top ten take approximately 0.96%. Germline V lookup: CDR1 SGHTS, CDR2 YDEGEE. With 4 bases clipped from V and 4 bases from J, the junction kept 4 bases outside the gene matches. The CDR3 has 13 residues. Study-wide findings and caveats: A few chains tied to CMV proved CMV antigen-specific in vitro. Most sequenced TCRs were rare (though some public TCRs occurred in many donors).

The chain is built from TRBV5-8 and TRBJ1-2; 7 bases fit TRBD1. Sample: PBMCs. The source is a man younger than 40 in good health and CMV-seronegative. Here the CDR3 reads CASSRGTVYGYTF. The DNA of the CDR3 is TGTGCCAGCAGCAGGGGGACAGTCTATGGCTACACCTTC.